These T cell receptor beta chains were read from a single sample in a study of CD8+CD57+ T cells in acquired aplastic anemia. TCRdb re-called the reads through MiXCR, storing one row per CDR3 protein. The data hold 60,000 or so distinct CDR3 sequences, with over 45% observed a single time. Sequencing used sorted CD4+, CD8+, or CD8+CD57+ T cells (not recorded which) from PBMCs. All receptors derive from a human donor in good health, serving as a control. Both conserved end residues are part of each CDR3. D genes are given only for firm matches. Part of the rows lack a size; the others show once, few, many or a class for expanded clones.

V gene	J gene	clone size	D gene	CDR3 protein	CDR3 DNA
TRBV24-1	TRBJ2-7	.	.	CATTGRVKDEQYF	TGTGCCACCACAGGCAGGGTAAAGGACGAGCAGTACTTC
TRBV2	TRBJ1-2	few	.	CASSVGQGMDGYTF	TGTGCCAGCAGTGTTGGTCAGGGGATGGATGGCTACACCTTC
TRBV5-1	TRBJ2-2	.	.	CASSFGGDRVTGELFF	TGCGCCAGCAGCTTTGGGGGGGACAGAGTCACCGGGGAGCTGTTTTTT
TRBV10-3	TRBJ1-5	.	TRBD1	CASSGQGINQPQHF	TGTGCCAGCAGTGGACAGGGGATCAATCAGCCCCAGCATTTT
TRBV9	TRBJ2-5	many	TRBD2	CASSAGLAIETQYF	TGTGCCAGCAGCGCTGGACTAGCGATTGAGACCCAGTACTTC
TRBV9	TRBJ2-5	.	.	CASSVRETQYF	TGTGCCAGCAGCGTAAGGGAGACCCAGTACTTC
TRBV28	TRBJ1-1	many	TRBD1	CASSWGQGAFF	TGTGCCAGCAGTTGGGGACAGGGAGCTTTCTTT
TRBV5-1	TRBJ2-1	.	TRBD2	CASSLWASGSNEQFF	TGCGCCAGCAGCTTGTGGGCTAGCGGGAGTAATGAGCAGTTCTTC
TRBV15	TRBJ1-2	.	.	CAIRGGTSYGYTF	TGTGCCATCAGAGGGGGGACATCCTATGGCTACACCTTC
TRBV3-1	TRBJ2-5	.	TRBD1	CASSLPGGTQYF	TGTGCCAGCAGCCTACCAGGGGGGACCCAGTACTTC
TRBV19	TRBJ2-5	.	TRBD2	CASNRSGRGTQYF	TGTGCCAGTAATCGCAGCGGGAGAGGGACCCAGTACTTC
TRBV25-1	TRBJ1-1	.	.	CARVRFRLNTEAFF	TGTGCCAGGGTCCGTTTCAGGCTGAACACTGAAGCTTTCTTT
TRBV5-1	TRBJ2-1	many	TRBD2	CASSLELAGVGEQFF	TGCGCCAGCAGCTTGGAACTAGCGGGAGTGGGTGAGCAGTTCTTC
TRBV29-1	TRBJ2-1	few	.	CSVEDYQVNAYNEQFF	TGCAGCGTTGAAGATTACCAGGTCAACGCCTACAATGAGCAGTTCTTC
TRBV9	TRBJ2-3	.	.	CASSVVDGTDTQYF	TGTGCCAGCAGCGTAGTGGACGGGACAGATACGCAGTATTTT
TRBV5-1	TRBJ2-1	many	TRBD2	CASSLGTTRGEQFF	TGCGCCAGCAGCTTAGGGACTACTAGGGGTGAGCAGTTCTTC
TRBV5-1	TRBJ2-7	.	TRBD1	CASSPGTGEPYEQYF	TGCGCCAGCAGCCCCGGGACAGGAGAACCCTACGAGCAGTACTTC
TRBV5-1	TRBJ2-7	.	TRBD1	CASSLGGTGTHEQYF	TGCGCCAGCAGCTTGGGAGGGACAGGGACCCACGAGCAGTACTTC
TRBV25-1	TRBJ2-3	few	.	CASSEGATSTDTQYF	TGTGCCAGCAGTGAAGGGGCAACTAGCACAGATACGCAGTATTTT
TRBV19	TRBJ2-1	once	.	CASKEVSYNEQFF	TGTGCCAGTAAAGAAGTCTCCTACAATGAGCAGTTCTTC
TRBV11-2	TRBJ1-3	many	.	CASSSSRARNTIYF	TGTGCCAGCAGCTCCTCTCGAGCTCGAAACACCATATATTTT
TRBV11-2	TRBJ1-3	once	.	CASSSNRAYSGNTIYF	TGTGCCAGCAGCTCAAACAGGGCCTACTCTGGAAACACCATATATTTT
TRBV7-7	TRBJ2-1	medium-sized	.	CASSNTGYNEQFF	TGTGCCAGCAGCAATACAGGGTACAATGAGCAGTTCTTC
TRBV3-1	TRBJ2-5	many	.	CASSQDFGNGAQYF	TGTGCCAGCAGCCAAGATTTCGGAAATGGGGCCCAGTACTTC
TRBV19	TRBJ1-2	.	TRBD1	CVSSIDSGGDYGYTF	TGTGTCAGTAGTATAGATTCAGGGGGGGACTATGGCTACACCTTC
TRBV9	TRBJ2-3	many	.	CASSRDITSTDTQYF	TGTGCCAGCAGTCGGGACATAACTAGCACAGATACGCAGTATTTT
TRBV11-1	TRBJ2-1	.	TRBD2	CASSQLAGGNEQFF	TGTGCCAGCAGCCAACTAGCGGGAGGCAATGAGCAGTTCTTC
TRBV5-1	TRBJ1-6	many	TRBD1	CASRAQGETYGSPLHF	TGCGCCAGCAGAGCACAGGGGGAAACGTATGGTTCACCCCTCCACTTT
TRBV5-1	TRBJ2-1	many	TRBD2	CASSIGLAGVAAQFF	TGCGCCAGCAGCATCGGACTAGCGGGGGTGGCGGCGCAGTTCTTC
TRBV4-2	TRBJ2-7	.	.	CASSQVDTSNYEQYF	TGTGCCAGCAGCCAAGTCGATACTTCAAACTACGAGCAGTACTTC
TRBV20-1	TRBJ2-7	few	.	CSARDGGPYEQYF	TGCAGTGCTAGAGACGGGGGACCCTACGAGCAGTACTTC
TRBV5-1	TRBJ2-3	many	TRBD2	CASSLGPPGLAGGGYTQYF	TGCGCCAGCAGCTTGGGACCGCCGGGACTAGCGGGAGGAGGGTATACGCAGTATTTT
TRBV3-1	TRBJ2-3	.	TRBD2	CARRRVAGSTDTQYF	TGTGCCCGCAGGCGGGTAGCGGGCAGCACAGATACGCAGTATTTT
TRBV10-2	TRBJ2-1	.	TRBD1	CASSAGGGSNTEQFF	TGCGCCAGCAGCGCAGGGGGCGGTTCGAACACTGAGCAGTTCTTC
TRBV20-1	TRBJ1-6	.	TRBD1	CSARDTRTGPSPLHF	TGCAGTGCTAGAGACACCCGGACAGGGCCTTCACCCCTCCACTTT
TRBV15	TRBJ2-5	.	TRBD1	CATSRVGTVQETQYF	TGTGCCACCAGCAGAGTAGGGACAGTCCAAGAGACCCAGTACTTC
TRBV29-1	TRBJ1-1	.	TRBD1	CSATTGGGTEAFF	TGCAGCGCAACAACAGGGGGTGGCACTGAAGCTTTCTTT
TRBV10-3	TRBJ1-1	.	TRBD1	CATLDREGEAFF	TGTGCCACCCTCGACAGGGAGGGGGAAGCTTTCTTT
TRBV12-3/TRBV12-4	TRBJ1-1	.	.	CASSRTVYTEAFF	TGTGCCAGCAGTCGGACAGTATACACTGAAGCTTTCTTT
TRBV5-1	TRBJ2-3	many	.	CASSLGGSDTQYF	TGCGCCAGCAGCTTGGGAGGATCAGATACGCAGTATTTT
TRBV7-9	TRBJ1-1	.	.	CASPGRGVTEAFF	TGTGCCAGCCCCGGCAGGGGAGTAACTGAAGCTTTCTTT
TRBV29-1	TRBJ2-7	.	TRBD2	CSGLAGEGYEQYF	TGCAGCGGACTAGCGGGAGAGGGTTACGAGCAGTACTTC